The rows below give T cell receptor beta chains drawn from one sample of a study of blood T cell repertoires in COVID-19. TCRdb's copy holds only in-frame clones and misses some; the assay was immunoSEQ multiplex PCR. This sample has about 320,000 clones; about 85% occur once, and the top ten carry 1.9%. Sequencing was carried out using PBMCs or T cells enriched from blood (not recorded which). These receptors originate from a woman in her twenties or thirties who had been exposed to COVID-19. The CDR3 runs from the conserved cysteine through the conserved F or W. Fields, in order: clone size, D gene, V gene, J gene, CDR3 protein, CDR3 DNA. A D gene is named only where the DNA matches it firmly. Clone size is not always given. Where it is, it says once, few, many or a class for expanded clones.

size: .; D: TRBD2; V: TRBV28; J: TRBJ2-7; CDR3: CASSPGLAGGLSYEQYF; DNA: TGTGCCAGCAGTCCCGGACTAGCGGGAGGGCTTAGTTACGAGCAGTACTTC
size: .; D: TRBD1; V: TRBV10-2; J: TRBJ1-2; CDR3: CASSEGTGGSGYTF; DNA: TGCGCCAGCAGTGAAGGGACAGGGGGCTCGGGCTACACCTTC
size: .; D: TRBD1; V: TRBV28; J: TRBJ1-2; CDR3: CASSVVDRNSGYTF; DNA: TGTGCCAGCAGTGTTGTGGACAGGAATTCTGGCTACACCTTC
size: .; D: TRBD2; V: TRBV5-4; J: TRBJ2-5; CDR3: CASSTRTSFQETQYF; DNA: TGTGCCAGCAGCACCCGGACTAGCTTCCAAGAGACCCAGTACTTC
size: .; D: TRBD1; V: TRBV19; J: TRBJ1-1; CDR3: CASSFLQGVGTEAFF; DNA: TGTGCCAGTAGTTTCTTACAGGGGGTCGGGACTGAAGCTTTCTTT
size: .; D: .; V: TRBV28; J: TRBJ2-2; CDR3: CASSLDLRRNTGELFF; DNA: TGTGCCAGCAGTTTAGATTTGAGGAGGAACACCGGGGAGCTGTTTTTT
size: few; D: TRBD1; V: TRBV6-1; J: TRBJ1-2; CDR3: CASSERTGQYGYTF; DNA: TGTGCCAGCAGTGAACGGACAGGGCAATATGGCTACACCTTC
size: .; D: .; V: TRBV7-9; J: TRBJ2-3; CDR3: CASHLAGVSTDTQYF; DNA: TGTGCCAGCCACCTCGCCGGGGTTAGCACAGATACGCAGTATTTT
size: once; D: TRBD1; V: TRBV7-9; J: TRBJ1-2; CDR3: CASSRTQTGNDGYTF; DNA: TGTGCCAGCAGCCGAACCCAGACAGGGAATGATGGCTACACCTTC
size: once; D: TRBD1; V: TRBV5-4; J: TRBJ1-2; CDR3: CASSAGQGLYGYTF; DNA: TGTGCCAGCAGCGCTGGACAGGGCCTATATGGCTACACCTTC
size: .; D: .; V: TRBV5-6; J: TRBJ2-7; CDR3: CASSLGETLYEQYF; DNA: TGTGCCAGCAGCTTGGGTGAAACTCTCTACGAGCAGTACTTC
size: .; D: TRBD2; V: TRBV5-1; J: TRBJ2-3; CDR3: CASSLEGGREADTQYF; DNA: TGCGCCAGCAGCTTGGAAGGCGGGAGAGAAGCAGATACGCAGTATTTT
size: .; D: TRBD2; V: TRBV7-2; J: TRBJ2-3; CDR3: CASSLGLAGGTDTQYF; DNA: TGTGCCAGCAGCCTCGGACTAGCGGGGGGAACAGATACGCAGTATTTT
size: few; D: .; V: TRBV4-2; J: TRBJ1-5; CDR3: CASSQDGWGESNQPQHF; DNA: TGTGCCAGCAGCCAAGATGGATGGGGGGAAAGCAATCAGCCCCAGCATTTT
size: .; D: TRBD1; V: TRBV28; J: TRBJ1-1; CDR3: CASSQRQGRNTEAFF; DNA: TGTGCCAGCAGCCAGAGACAGGGGAGGAACACTGAAGCTTTCTTT
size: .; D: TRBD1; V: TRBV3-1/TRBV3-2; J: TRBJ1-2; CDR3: CASSQGQGTGYTF; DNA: TGTGCCAGCAGTCAGGGACAGGGAACCGGCTACACCTTC
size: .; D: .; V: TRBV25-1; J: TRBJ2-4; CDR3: CASSELNRGGDKNIQYF; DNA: TGTGCCAGCAGTGAACTGAACAGGGGGGGCGACAAAAACATTCAGTACTTC
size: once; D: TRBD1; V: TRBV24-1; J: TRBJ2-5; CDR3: CATSDVGTEGGKTQYF; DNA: TGTGCCACCAGTGATGTAGGGACAGAGGGCGGAAAGACCCAGTACTTC
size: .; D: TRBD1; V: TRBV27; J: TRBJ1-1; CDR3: CASSLQGLLAEAFF; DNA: TGTGCCAGCAGCTTACAGGGGCTTCTCGCTGAAGCTTTCTTT
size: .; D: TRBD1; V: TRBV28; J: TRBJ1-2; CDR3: CASTYRGGYTF; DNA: TGTGCCAGCACTTACAGGGGTGGCTACACCTTC
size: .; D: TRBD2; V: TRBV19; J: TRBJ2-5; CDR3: CASSTTGLAGGVQYF; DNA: TGTGCCAGTAGTACCACGGGACTAGCGGGAGGAGTGCAGTACTTC
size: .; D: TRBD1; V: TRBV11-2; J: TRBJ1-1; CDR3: CASSFTQGSTEAFF; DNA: TGTGCCAGCAGCTTCACACAGGGGAGCACTGAAGCTTTCTTT